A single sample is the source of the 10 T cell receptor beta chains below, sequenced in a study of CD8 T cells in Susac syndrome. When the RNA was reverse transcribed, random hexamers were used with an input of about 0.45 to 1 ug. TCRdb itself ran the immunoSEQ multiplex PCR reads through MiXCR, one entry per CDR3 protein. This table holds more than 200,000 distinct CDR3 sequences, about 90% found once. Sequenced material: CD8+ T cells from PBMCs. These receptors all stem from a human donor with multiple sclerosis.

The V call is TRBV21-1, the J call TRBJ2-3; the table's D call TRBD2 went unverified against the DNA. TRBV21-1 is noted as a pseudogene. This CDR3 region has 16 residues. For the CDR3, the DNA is TGTGCCAGCCCGGCCGCGGGAGCGGGGGGGGGTGATACGCAGTATTTT. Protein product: CASPAAGAGGGDTQYF.

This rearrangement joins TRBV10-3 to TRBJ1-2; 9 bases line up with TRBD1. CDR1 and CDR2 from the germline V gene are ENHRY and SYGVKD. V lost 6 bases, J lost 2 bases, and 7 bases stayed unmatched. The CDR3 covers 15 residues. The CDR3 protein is CAISPSGTGNYGYTF. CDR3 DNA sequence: TGTGCCATCAGCCCTTCCGGGACAGGGAACTATGGCTACACCTTC.

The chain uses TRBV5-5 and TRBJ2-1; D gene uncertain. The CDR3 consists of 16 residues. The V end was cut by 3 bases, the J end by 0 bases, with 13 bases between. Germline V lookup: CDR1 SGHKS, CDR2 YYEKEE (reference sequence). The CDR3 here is CASSSESLSSYNEQFF. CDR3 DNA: TGTGCCAGCAGCTCGGAGAGTCTCAGCTCCTACAATGAGCAGTTCTTC.

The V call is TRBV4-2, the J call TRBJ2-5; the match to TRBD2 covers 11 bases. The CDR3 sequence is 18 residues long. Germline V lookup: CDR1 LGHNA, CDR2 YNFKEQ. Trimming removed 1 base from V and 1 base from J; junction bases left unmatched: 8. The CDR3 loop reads CASSQVTSGGIGQETQYF. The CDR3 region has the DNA TGTGCCAGCAGCCAAGTAACTAGCGGGGGTATCGGCCAAGAGACCCAGTACTTC.

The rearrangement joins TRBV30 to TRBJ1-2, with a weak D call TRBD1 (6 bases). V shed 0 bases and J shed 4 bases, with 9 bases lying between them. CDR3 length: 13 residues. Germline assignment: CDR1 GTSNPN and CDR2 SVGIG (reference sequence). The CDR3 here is CAWSVRGSYGYTF. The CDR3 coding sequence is TGTGCCTGGAGTGTAAGGGGGAGCTATGGCTACACCTTC.

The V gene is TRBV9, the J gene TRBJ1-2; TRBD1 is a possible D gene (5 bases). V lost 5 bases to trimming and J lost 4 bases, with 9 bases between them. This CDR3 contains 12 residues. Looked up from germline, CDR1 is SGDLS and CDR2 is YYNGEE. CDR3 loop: CASRGVGYGYTF. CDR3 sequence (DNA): TGTGCCAGCAGAGGGGTAGGCTATGGCTACACCTTC.

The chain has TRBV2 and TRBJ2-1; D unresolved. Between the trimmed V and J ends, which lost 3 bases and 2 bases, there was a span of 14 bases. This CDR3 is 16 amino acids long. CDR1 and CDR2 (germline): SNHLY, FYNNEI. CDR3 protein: CASSEYGRSPYNEQFF. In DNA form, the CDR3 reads TGTGCCAGCAGTGAGTACGGTCGTAGTCCCTACAATGAGCAGTTCTTC. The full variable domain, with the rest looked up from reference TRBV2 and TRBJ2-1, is EPEVTQTPSHQVTQMGQEVILRCVPISNHLYFYWYRQILGQKVEFLVSFYNNEISEKSEIFDDQFSVERPDGSNFTLKIRSTKLEDSAMYFCASSEYGRSPYNEQFFGPGTRLTVL.

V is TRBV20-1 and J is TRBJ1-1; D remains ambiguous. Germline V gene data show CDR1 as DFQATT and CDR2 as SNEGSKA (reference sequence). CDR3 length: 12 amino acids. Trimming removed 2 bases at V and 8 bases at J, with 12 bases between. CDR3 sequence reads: CSARSRVEEAFF. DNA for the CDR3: TGCAGTGCTAGATCGAGGGTGGAGGAAGCTTTCTTT.

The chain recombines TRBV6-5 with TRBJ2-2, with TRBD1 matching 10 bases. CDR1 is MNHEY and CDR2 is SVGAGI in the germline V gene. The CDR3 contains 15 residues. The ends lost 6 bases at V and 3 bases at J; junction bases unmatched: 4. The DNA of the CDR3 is TGTGCCAGCAGCTGGACAGGGGGGTACACCGGGGAGCTGTTTTTT. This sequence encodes CASSWTGGYTGELFF.

Here the CDR3 reads CASIGGAGYGYTF. CDR3 DNA: TGTGCCAGCATAGGTGGGGCTGGCTATGGCTACACCTTC. The gene calls are TRBV6-6 and TRBJ1-2; possible D gene TRBD1, 5 bases. The ends were cut back, 7 bases at V and 4 bases at J, with 13 bases in the middle. This CDR3 is 13 amino acids long. From germline, CDR1 is MNHNY and CDR2 SVGAGI (reference sequence).